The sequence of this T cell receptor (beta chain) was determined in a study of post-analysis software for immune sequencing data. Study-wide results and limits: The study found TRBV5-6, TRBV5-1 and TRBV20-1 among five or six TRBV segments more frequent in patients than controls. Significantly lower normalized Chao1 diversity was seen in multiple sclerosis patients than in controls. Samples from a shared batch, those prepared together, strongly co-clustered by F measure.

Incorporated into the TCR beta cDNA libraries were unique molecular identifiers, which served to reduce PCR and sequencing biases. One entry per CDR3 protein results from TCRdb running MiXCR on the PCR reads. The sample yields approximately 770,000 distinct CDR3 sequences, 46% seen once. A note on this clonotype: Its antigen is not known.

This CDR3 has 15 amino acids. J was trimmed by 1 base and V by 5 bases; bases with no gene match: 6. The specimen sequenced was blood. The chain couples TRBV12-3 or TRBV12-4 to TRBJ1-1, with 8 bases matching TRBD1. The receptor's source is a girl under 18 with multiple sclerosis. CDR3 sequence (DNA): TGTGCCAGCAGTCCGCACGGACAGGGGAACACTGAAGCTTTCTTT. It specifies CASSPHGQGNTEAFF.